The subject of this entry is one T cell receptor (beta chain). Its antigen is undetermined. This entry belongs to a study of regulatory T cells. Study outcomes and limitations: Skewed V and J usage and few unique V-J pairs marked patient repertoires, most in Tregs.

Amplification used 52 TRBV primers and 13 TRBJ primers. Libraries were prepared by immunoSEQ multiplex PCR; TCRdb keeps only in-frame clonotypes and omits some of them. The data show 15,000 or so clones, with about 92% seen just once and approximately 30% held by the top ten. Every patient with CD3G deficiency had evidence of autoimmunity. Patients aged 2 to 39 years had fewer naive T cells. Trimming shortened V by 8 bases and J by 1 base, and 8 bases separated the two germline ends. This CDR3 has 12 residues. In germline, CDR1 is MNHEY, CDR2 SVGAGI. The chain combines TRBV6-5 with TRBJ2-5; D uncertain. The sequenced sample consisted of CD8+ T cells sorted from blood. The sequence came from a person under 30 with CD3G deficiency. The CDR3, as DNA: TGTGCCAGCCCCAGCCCCCAAGAGACCCAGTACTTC. Its translation: CASPSPQETQYF.